The 25 T cell receptor beta chains given below trace back to one sample, sequenced in a study of shared clonotypes between healthy human individuals. Clones were read by immunoSEQ multiplex PCR, and TCRdb kept only the in-frame ones, dropping some. The profile covers 2.5 million or so clones, with approximately 94% appearing a single time and around 0.14% taken by the ten largest. The material sequenced was naive CD4+ T cells sorted from blood. As for subset: CD45RA+ positively selected. The receptor set was obtained from a young man in good health.

The V gene is TRBV6-1, the J gene TRBJ1-2; no clear D gene. Germline CDR1 MNHNS, CDR2 SASEGT. The CDR3 is 13 residues long. Trimming removed 0 bases at V and 4 bases at J, with 6 bases between. The CDR3 spells CASSEAWTYGYTF. The CDR3 DNA reads TGTGCCAGCAGTGAAGCTTGGACCTATGGCTACACCTTC.

Only one count was recorded for this clone. The genes are TRBV30 and TRBJ1-2; D ambiguous. CDR3 length: 15 amino acids. The V gene lost 1 base and the J gene lost 5 bases, with 17 bases spanning the gap. Germline lookup yields CDR1 GTSNPN and CDR2 SVGIG (reference sequence). The CDR3 region has the DNA TGTGCCTGGAGTGCCGGGCAGCATGGGGTATATGGCTACACCTTC. Amino acids: CAWSAGQHGVYGYTF. The full variable domain, in which reference TRBV30 and TRBJ1-2 provide the parts outside the CDR3, is SQTIHQWPATLVQPVGSPLSLECTVEGTSNPNLYWYRQAAGRGLQLLFYSVGIGQISSEVPQNLSASRPQDRQFILSSKKLLLSDSGFYLCAWSAGQHGVYGYTFGSGTRLTVV.

The rearrangement links TRBV14 to TRBJ2-7, with D possibly TRBD2 on 7 matching bases. This CDR3 is 13 amino acids long. Germline lookup yields CDR1 SGHDN and CDR2 FVKESK. V dropped 3 bases and J dropped 5 bases, with 11 bases sitting between them. The CDR3 region is CASSHPGGHEQYF. The CDR3 DNA reads TGTGCCAGCAGCCATCCGGGGGGCCACGAGCAGTACTTC.

The chain combines TRBV2 with TRBJ1-1; 9 positions agree with TRBD1. Germline V gene sequence: CDR1 SNHLY, CDR2 FYNNEI. The CDR3 extends over 16 amino acids. The V gene end was trimmed by 7 bases and the J gene end by 4 bases; junction bases not matched to a gene: 13. CDR3 residues: CASTRTGAPAGTEAFF. CDR3 nucleotides: TGTGCCAGCACACGGACAGGGGCCCCCGCGGGCACTGAAGCTTTCTTT. The full variable domain, its missing parts supplied by reference TRBV2 and TRBJ1-1, is EPEVTQTPSHQVTQMGQEVILRCVPISNHLYFYWYRQILGQKVEFLVSFYNNEISEKSEIFDDQFSVERPDGSNFTLKIRSTKLEDSAMYFCASTRTGAPAGTEAFFGQGTRLTVV.

This clone appeared once. This chain uses TRBV6-5 with TRBJ1-1; D is perhaps TRBD1 (5 bases). V was trimmed by 0 bases and J by 6 bases, leaving 8 bases between them. Germline V gene lookup returns CDR1 MNHEY and CDR2 SVGAGI. The CDR3 is 13 residues long. CDR3 sequence: CASSYSGPPEAFF. The CDR3 DNA is TGTGCCAGCAGTTACTCGGGACCCCCTGAAGCTTTCTTT.

As DNA, the CDR3 is TGCGCCAGCAGCTTGGATCCGCTAGCAGATACGCAGTATTTT. It codes for CASSLDPLADTQYF. This chain joins TRBV5-1 and TRBJ2-3; D is unresolved. V was shortened by 0 bases and J by 4 bases, with 9 bases between the two germline ends. The CDR3 totals 14 residues. In germline, CDR1 is SGHRS, CDR2 YFSETQ.

The J gene is TRBJ1-4, the V gene TRBV7-9; D may be TRBD1 (6 bases). The V gene lost 0 bases and the J gene lost 3 bases, with 20 bases spanning the gap. CDR1 SEHNR and CDR2 FQNEAQ come from the germline V gene (reference sequence). The CDR3 totals 19 residues. The CDR3 spells CASSLARNDRRQANEKLFF. The CDR3 region has the DNA TGTGCCAGCAGCTTAGCCCGAAACGACAGGAGGCAGGCTAATGAAAAACTGTTTTTT.

The rearrangement uses TRBV6-5 and TRBJ2-7; TRBD2 matches at 13 bases. Trimming cost V 5 bases and J 4 bases; bases outside gene matches: 5. This CDR3 contains 15 residues. Germline V CDR1 and CDR2: MNHEY, SVGAGI. CDR3 nucleotides: TGTGCCAGCAGTCCATTGACTAGCGGGAGGTACGAGCAGTACTTC. Protein sequence: CASSPLTSGRYEQYF.

The rearrangement joins TRBV7-2 to TRBJ2-7; maybe TRBD2 (7 bases). Germline V gene lookup returns CDR1 SGHTA and CDR2 FQGNSA. This CDR3 comprises 16 residues. Trimming removed 5 bases from V and 6 bases from J, with 23 bases in between. This CDR3 reads CASSPARGRAGGEQYF. CDR3 coding DNA: TGTGCCAGCAGCCCCGCTAGGGGGAGGGCCGGCGGCGAGCAGTACTTC.

This clone was seen just once. This rearrangement joins TRBV10-3 to TRBJ1-2; maybe TRBD1 (6 bases). CDR3 length: 15 residues. Germline V gives CDR1 ENHRY, CDR2 SYGVKD. With 1 base removed from V and 7 bases from J, the gap between germline ends came to 16 bases. Written as DNA, the CDR3 is TGTGCCATCAGTGAGTATCGACAGGCCGAGCGTGGCTACACCTTC. Its protein product is CAISEYRQAERGYTF.

To note about this clone: The sample contains more than one DNA sequence encoding this CDR3. This chain links TRBV30 with TRBJ2-7; D not resolved. Germline-derived CDR1 and CDR2 are GTSNPN and SVGIG (reference sequence). The CDR3 has 12 residues. V dropped 3 bases and J dropped 2 bases, with 8 bases sitting between them. The CDR3: CAWSPVPYEQYF. In DNA, the CDR3 is TGTGCCTGGAGCCCCGTTCCCTACGAGCAGTACTTC. The full variable domain, completed using reference TRBV30 and TRBJ2-7, is SQTIHQWPATLVQPVGSPLSLECTVEGTSNPNLYWYRQAAGRGLQLLFYSVGIGQISSEVPQNLSASRPQDRQFILSSKKLLLSDSGFYLCAWSPVPYEQYFGPGTRLTVT.

The rearrangement joins TRBV9 to TRBJ2-5, with TRBD2 as a possible D gene (7 bases). Germline V gene data show CDR1 as SGDLS and CDR2 as YYNGEE. V lost 5 bases to trimming and J lost 1 base, with 18 bases between them. There are 16 residues in the CDR3. DNA of the CDR3: TGTGCCAGCAGTGCGGGGGCAGGGGCGATCCAAGAGACCCAGTACTTC. Translated, it gives CASSAGAGAIQETQYF.

The rearrangement links TRBV6-6 to TRBJ1-1; D is unresolved. The V and J ends lost 2 bases and 4 bases respectively, with 11 bases between them. The CDR3 runs to 14 residues. The germline gives CDR1 MNHNY, CDR2 SVGAGI (reference sequence). CDR3 in amino acids: CASSYLGLGTEAFF. The CDR3 coding sequence is TGTGCCAGCAGTTACCTCGGGCTAGGCACTGAAGCTTTCTTT.

The rearrangement uses TRBV5-1 and TRBJ2-7, with D possibly being TRBD2 (7 bases). The CDR3 is 15 residues long. Germline V gene lookup returns CDR1 SGHRS and CDR2 YFSETQ. With 0 bases removed from V and 3 bases from J, the gap between germline ends came to 13 bases. The CDR3 DNA sequence: TGCGCCAGCAGCTTGGAGCCGGGGGGCCGCTACGAGCAGTACTTC. Residues: CASSLEPGGRYEQYF.

This chain uses TRBV10-2 with TRBJ1-5, with TRBD1 matching 8 bases. Germline V gene sequence: CDR1 WSHSY, CDR2 SAAADI. With 6 bases clipped from V and 4 bases from J, the junction kept 8 bases outside the gene matches. This CDR3 region has 15 residues. CDR3 sequence: CASRSDRGGNQPQHF. The DNA of the CDR3 is TGCGCCAGCAGGTCCGACAGGGGCGGAAATCAGCCCCAGCATTTT.

The genes are TRBV4-2 and TRBJ2-3; 9 bases are a match to TRBD1. From germline, CDR1 is LGHNA and CDR2 YNFKEQ. The length of the CDR3 is 16 residues. Trimming cost V 2 bases and J 3 bases; bases outside gene matches: 6. DNA of the CDR3: TGTGCCAGCAGCCAAACCGGGACAGGGCTTACAGATACGCAGTATTTT. It is translated as CASSQTGTGLTDTQYF.

This clone showed up just once. This chain connects TRBV18 to TRBJ2-7; 9 bases are shared with TRBD1. The ends lost 4 bases at V and 6 bases at J; junction bases unmatched: 13. Germline assignment: CDR1 KGHSH and CDR2 LQKENI. The CDR3 is 16 residues long. The CDR3 protein is CASSRAGTGTLGEQYF. DNA for the CDR3: TGTGCCAGCTCACGAGCCGGGACAGGGACGTTAGGCGAGCAGTACTTC.

Worth noting for this clone: The sample carries other DNA sequences with the same CDR3. The chain is built from TRBV7-2 and TRBJ2-1; TRBD2 is a possible D gene (6 bases). The CDR3 spans 13 residues. Germline V CDR1 and CDR2: SGHTA, FQGNSA. V was pared by 1 base and J by 7 bases, with 8 bases between. CDR3 coding DNA: TGTGCCAGCAGCTTAGTCGGGAGAAATGAGCAGTTCTTC. Its translation is CASSLVGRNEQFF.

This clone was recorded only once. V is TRBV19 and J is TRBJ2-7; D tentatively fits TRBD1 or TRBD2 (8 bases each). Trimming took 5 bases from V and 4 from J, leaving 21 bases between them. The CDR3 length is 16 residues. The V gene's germline CDR1 is LNHDA and CDR2 SQIVND (reference sequence). The CDR3 region has the DNA TGTGCCAGTAGTCCCTTCCGGACAGGGACTAGATACGAGCAGTACTTC. Translated: CASSPFRTGTRYEQYF.

A word on this clone: This sample includes further DNA sequences coding for the same CDR3. This chain links TRBV5-1 with TRBJ2-5; 11 bases are shared with TRBD2. Germline CDR1 SGHRS, CDR2 YFSETQ. V dropped 0 bases and J dropped 3; count of bases not matched to a gene: 1. CDR3 length: 15 amino acids. The CDR3 region has the DNA TGCGCCAGCAGCTTGGTACTAGCGGGGGAAGAGACCCAGTACTTC. Translating gives CASSLVLAGEETQYF. The full variable domain, with the rest looked up from reference TRBV5-1 and TRBJ2-5, is KAGVTQTPRYLIKTRGQQVTLSCSPISGHRSVSWYQQTPGQGLQFLFEYFSETQRNKGNFPGRFSGRQFSNSRSEMNVSTLELGDSALYLCASSLVLAGEETQYFGPGTRLLVL.

This sequence joins TRBV5-1 and TRBJ2-3; D tentatively reads TRBD1 or TRBD2 (5 bases each). Germline loops: CDR1 SGHRS, CDR2 YFSETQ. Between the trimmed V and J ends, which lost 7 bases and 6 bases, there was a span of 6 bases. CDR3 length: 10 residues. The CDR3 region is CASWGDTQYF. Here the CDR3 DNA reads TGCGCCAGCTGGGGGGATACGCAGTATTTT.

The gene calls are TRBV5-1 and TRBJ2-2, with D possibly matching TRBD1 (6 bases). This CDR3 is built from 14 residues. With 7 bases removed from V and 1 base from J, the gap between germline ends came to 11 bases. The germline V gene has CDR1 SGHRS and CDR2 YFSETQ. CDR3 sequence reads: CASFPGQNTGELFF. CDR3 coding DNA: TGCGCCAGCTTTCCGGGACAGAACACCGGGGAGCTGTTTTTT.

V usage is TRBV7-9 and J usage is TRBJ2-2; 7 positions match TRBD1. Trimming at V came to 10 bases and at J to 5 bases, leaving 7 bases not matched to a gene. Germline assignment: CDR1 SEHNR and CDR2 FQNEAQ (reference sequence). This CDR3 region has 13 residues. As DNA, the CDR3 is TGTGCCAACAGGGGTGCCGCTACCGGGGAGCTGTTTTTT. Protein sequence: CANRGAATGELFF.

As to this clone: This may stem from a read error, because a much larger clone lies one nucleotide away. The J gene is TRBJ2-5, the V gene TRBV10-2; D ambiguous. V lost 6 bases and J lost 1, with 3 bases in between. The CDR3 has 11 amino acids. Germline assignment: CDR1 WSHSY and CDR2 SAAADI. The CDR3 sequence is CASSTQETQYF. The CDR3 DNA is TGCGCCAGCAGCACCCAAGAGACCCAGTACTTC.

Only a few counts were recorded for this clone. This sequence joins TRBV4-2 and TRBJ1-1; D unclear. The germline V gene encodes CDR1 LGHNA and CDR2 YNFKEQ. The length of the CDR3 is 15 residues. Deletions cut 0 bases from V and 4 bases from J, with 12 bases between. CDR3 in DNA: TGTGCCAGCAGCCAAGATGGGGTAATAGGCACTGAAGCTTTCTTT. It yields the protein CASSQDGVIGTEAFF.